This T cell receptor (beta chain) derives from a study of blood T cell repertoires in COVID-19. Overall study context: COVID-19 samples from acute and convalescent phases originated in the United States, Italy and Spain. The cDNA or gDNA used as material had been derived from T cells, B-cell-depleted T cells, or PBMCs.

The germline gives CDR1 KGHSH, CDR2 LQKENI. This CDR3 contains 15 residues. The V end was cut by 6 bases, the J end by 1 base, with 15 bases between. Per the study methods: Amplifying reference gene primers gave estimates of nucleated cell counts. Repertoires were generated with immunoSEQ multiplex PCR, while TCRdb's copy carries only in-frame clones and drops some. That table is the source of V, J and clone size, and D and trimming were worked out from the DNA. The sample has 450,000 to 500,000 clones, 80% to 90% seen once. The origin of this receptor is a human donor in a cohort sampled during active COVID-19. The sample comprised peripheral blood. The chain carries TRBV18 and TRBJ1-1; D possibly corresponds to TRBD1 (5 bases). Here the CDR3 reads CASSRQGGENTEAFF. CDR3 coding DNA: TGTGCCAGCTCCCGCCAGGGAGGGGAGAACACTGAAGCTTTCTTT.